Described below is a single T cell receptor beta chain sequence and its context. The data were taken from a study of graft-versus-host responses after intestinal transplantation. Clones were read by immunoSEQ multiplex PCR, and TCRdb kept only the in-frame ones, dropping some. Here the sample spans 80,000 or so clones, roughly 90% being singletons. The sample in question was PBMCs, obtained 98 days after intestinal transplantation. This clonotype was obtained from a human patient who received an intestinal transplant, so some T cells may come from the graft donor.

Here the CDR3 DNA reads TGCGCCAGCAGCCAAGAATCGGACAGGGACGAAAAACTGTTTTTT. Residues: CASSQESDRDEKLFF. The chain combines TRBV4-1 with TRBJ1-4, with TRBD1 identical over 8 bases. With 0 bases clipped from V and 8 bases from J, the junction kept 5 bases outside the gene matches. The germline V gene has CDR1 MGHRA and CDR2 YSYEKL. The CDR3 consists of 15 residues.